This T cell receptor (beta chain) was retrieved from a study of shared clonotypes between healthy human individuals. V shed 4 bases and J shed 4 bases, with 18 bases lying between them. CDR3 size: 15 residues. CDR1 is SGHDT and CDR2 is YYEEEE in the germline V gene. Adults of Caucasian background living in Nashville, Tennessee made up all donors. Naive CD4+ cells were CD45RA-selected; the remaining cells were memory. Study outcomes and limitations: The generation probabilities recorded for non-shared clonotypes fell below those of clonotypes shared by all four donors.

Running of the assay took place at deep level. The repertoire was sequenced with immunoSEQ multiplex PCR; TCRdb's copy has only in-frame clones and lacks some. The table records 2,500,000 or so clones, roughly 93% of them present only once. Comment on this clone: Its antigen is unidentified.

Sequenced input: naive CD4+ T cells from PBMCs. Indicated subset: CD45RA+ positively selected. This clonotype originated in a man aged 18-30 years in good health. Some clones in this sample may be carry-over from other donors' samples. The chain joins TRBV5-6 to TRBJ2-7; D is undetermined. Here the CDR3 reads CASSRILALSYEQYF. Here the CDR3 DNA reads TGTGCCAGCAGCCGCATACTGGCCCTATCTTACGAGCAGTACTTC.